The 9 T cell receptor beta chains given below trace back to one sample, sequenced in a study of OX40 agonist ivuxolimab in advanced cancers. TCRdb's copy holds only in-frame clones and misses some; the assay was immunoSEQ multiplex PCR. The table lists nearly 65,000 clones, about 91% of them singletons, with about 4% in the top ten. The specimen comprised CD4+ or CD8+ T cells sorted from blood, sampled in a trial of the OX40 agonist ivuxolimab. These receptors originate from an adult with an advanced solid tumor such as melanoma, head and neck, liver or kidney cancer.

This sequence joins TRBV11-2 and TRBJ2-1; 10 bases are a match to TRBD2. Germline CDR1 reads SGHAT; CDR2 reads FQNNGV. The CDR3 is made up of 18 amino acids. The V and J ends lost 0 bases and 2 bases, in that order; junction bases with no gene match: 7. The CDR3 nucleotides read TGTGCCAGCAGCTTAGATCGTCGACTAGCGGGTGCCTACAATGAGCAGTTCTTC. Translating it yields CASSLDRRLAGAYNEQFF.

Concerning this clone: It is likely a read error, because the conserved phenylalanine at the end of the CDR3 is missing. Written as DNA, the CDR3 is TGTGCCAGCAGCCCTTCGGGCAGCGGAACCTACGAGCAGTACCTC. Translated, it gives CASSPSGSGTYEQYL. The genes are TRBV7-1 and TRBJ2-7; D is possibly TRBD2 (5 bases). TRBV7-1 is noted as an ORF with a role that remains uncertain. The CDR3 spans 15 residues. V was shortened by 5 bases and J by 2 bases, with 16 bases between the two germline ends.

The rearrangement uses TRBV15 and TRBJ2-5; no definite D call. V lost 2 bases, J lost 3 bases, and 7 bases lay in between. The CDR3 has 13 residues. Germline V gene lookup returns CDR1 LNHNV and CDR2 YYDKDF (reference sequence). In DNA form, the CDR3 reads TGTGCCACCAGCAGATCCGGCGAAGAGACCCAGTACTTC. This encodes CATSRSGEETQYF. The full variable domain, rest sourced from reference TRBV15 and TRBJ2-5, is DAMVIQNPRYQVTQFGKPVTLSCSQTLNHNVMYWYQQKSSQAPKLLFHYYDKDFNNEADTPDNFQSRRPNTSFCFLDIRSPGLGDTAMYLCATSRSGEETQYFGPGTRLLVL.

CDR3 sequence reads: CASTLWGGIDEQFF. CDR3 nucleotide sequence: TGTGCCAGTACCCTCTGGGGGGGCATCGATGAGCAGTTCTTC. The chain recombines TRBV19 with TRBJ2-1; D may be TRBD2 (7 bases). This CDR3 is built from 14 residues. The V and J ends lost 7 bases and 8 bases respectively, with 18 bases between them. The V gene's germline CDR1 is LNHDA and CDR2 SQIVND (reference sequence).

The V and J genes are TRBV15 and TRBJ1-1, with 9 bases that match TRBD1. With V trimmed by 7 bases and J by 6 bases, 12 bases remained unmatched. Germline CDR1 and CDR2: LNHNV and YYDKDF (reference sequence). There are 15 residues in the CDR3. This CDR3 reads CATNKQGANVAEAFF. CDR3 DNA: TGTGCCACCAACAAACAGGGGGCGAATGTTGCTGAAGCTTTCTTT. Full variable domain (missing parts from reference TRBV15 and TRBJ1-1): DAMVIQNPRYQVTQFGKPVTLSCSQTLNHNVMYWYQQKSSQAPKLLFHYYDKDFNNEADTPDNFQSRRPNTSFCFLDIRSPGLGDTAMYLCATNKQGANVAEAFFGQGTRLTVV.

The rearrangement links TRBV7-3 to TRBJ1-6; no firm D call. V lost 2 bases and J 6 bases, leaving 17 bases between the germline ends. The CDR3 extends over 17 amino acids. The germline V gene has CDR1 SGHTA and CDR2 FQGTGA. The CDR3 region is CASSLGLTRYSNSPLHF. The CDR3 DNA sequence: TGTGCCAGCAGCTTAGGATTGACTAGATACAGTAATTCACCCCTCCACTTT.

The chain combines TRBV27 with TRBJ2-1; TRBD1 aligns across 9 bases. V dropped 5 bases and J dropped 7; count of bases not matched to a gene: 6. The germline gives CDR1 MNHEY, CDR2 SMNVEV (reference sequence). The CDR3 has 14 amino acids. CDR3 DNA sequence: TGTGCCAGCAGTATCCGGGACAGGGCGAATGAGCAGTTCTTC. This gives the protein CASSIRDRANEQFF.

The chain is built from TRBV30 and TRBJ2-7, with 9 positions matching TRBD2. Germline V gene lookup returns CDR1 GTSNPN and CDR2 SVGIG (reference sequence). After removal of 4 bases from V and 0 bases from J, the junction contained 22 bases not matched to a gene. This CDR3 is built from 20 residues. The CDR3 region is CAWTQKGSGRLYELSYEQYF. The CDR3 region has the DNA TGTGCCTGGACTCAAAAGGGGAGCGGGAGGCTATACGAACTCTCCTACGAGCAGTACTTC.

The V and J genes are TRBV2 and TRBJ2-7, with D perhaps matching TRBD1 (6 bases). With 7 bases removed from V and 4 bases from J, the gap between germline ends came to 17 bases. This CDR3 is built from 14 residues. Germline assignment: CDR1 SNHLY and CDR2 FYNNEI. The CDR3 DNA follows: TGTGCCAGCATGGACAGAGAACATTATTACGAGCAGTACGTC. Residues: CASMDREHYYEQYV.